This TCR beta chain appears in the sequencing data of a study of cytomegalovirus exposure and HLA in healthy donors. The study's findings and limits: For most TCR beta V segments, an earlier analysis put the productive rate at about 87% or about 30% of the time. The study recorded 150 to 200 TCR beta chains that were cytomegalovirus-associated.

Comments on this clone: What it binds is not known.

The CDR3 loop spans 14 amino acids. Germline V gene sequence: CDR1 SGHTA, CDR2 FQGNSA. V shed 3 bases and J 6 bases; nucleotides not matched to a gene: 2. Amplification used 60 Vbeta primers and 13 Jbeta primers. Sequencing used immunoSEQ multiplex PCR; TCRdb keeps in-frame clones, though not all of them. This sample's table has tens of thousands of clones. This receptor was identified in a middle-aged man in good health and CMV-seronegative. What was sequenced was PBMCs. The rearrangement uses TRBV7-2 and TRBJ2-2; 9 bases are shared with TRBD1. The CDR3 DNA follows: TGTGCCAGCAGCTTTAGACAGGGGGCCGGGGAGCTGTTTTTT. This translates into CASSFRQGAGELFF. The full variable domain, rest sourced from reference TRBV7-2 and TRBJ2-2, is GAGVSQSPSNKVTEKGKDVELRCDPISGHTALYWYRQSLGQGLEFLIYFQGNSAPDKSGLPSDRFSAERTGGSVSTLTIQRTQQEDSAVYLCASSFRQGAGELFFGEGSRLTVL.